The next 28 T cell receptor beta chains were all read from a single sample in a study of blood T cell repertoires in COVID-19. Assay used: immunoSEQ multiplex PCR; TCRdb lists only in-frame clones, some missing. This table holds under 45,000 clones, 81% found once. What was sequenced was peripheral blood. These receptors originate from a man between 65 and 85 years old with COVID-19, enrolled during active disease.

This chain links TRBV6-5 with TRBJ1-1; D gene ambiguous. The CDR3 runs 11 residues. Per germline, CDR1 MNHEY and CDR2 SVGAGI. The V end lost 2 bases, the J end lost 8 bases, and 6 bases lay between the germline ends. CDR3 residues: CASSYSGEAFF. The CDR3 DNA follows: TGTGCCAGCAGTTACAGCGGCGAAGCTTTCTTT.

The rearrangement links TRBV10-1 to TRBJ2-3; no definite D call. The CDR3 runs 18 residues. Trimming left V 0 bases short and J 2 bases short, with 18 bases between. CDR1 is WNHNN and CDR2 is SYGVQD in the germline V gene (reference sequence). The CDR3 DNA reads TGCGCCAGCAGTGAGTCGCTAGTCGGATGGAGCGCCACAGATACGCAGTATTTT. It translates to CASSESLVGWSATDTQYF.

This clone was seen once. The CDR3 spells CASSWDRGRSAGYQETQYF. The DNA for the CDR3 is TGTGCCAGCAGCTGGGACAGGGGGCGAAGCGCAGGGTACCAAGAGACCCAGTACTTC. The chain recombines TRBV6-6 with TRBJ2-5; 12 bases align to TRBD1. The V gene's germline CDR1 is MNHNY and CDR2 SVGAGI (reference sequence). Germline trimming cut 6 bases from V and 0 bases from J; bases unmatched to any gene: 14. This CDR3 is 19 amino acids long.

The chain combines TRBV15 with TRBJ2-3; TRBD1 might be the D (7 bases). V was pared by 0 bases and J by 0 bases, with 19 bases between. The CDR3 totals 19 residues. Looked up from germline, CDR1 is LNHNV and CDR2 is YYDKDF (reference sequence). CDR3 loop: CATSRDPAGGNPSTDTQYF. The CDR3 DNA reads TGTGCCACCAGCAGAGATCCCGCAGGGGGGAACCCCAGCACAGATACGCAGTATTTT.

J is TRBJ1-2 and V is TRBV19; TRBD1 agrees at 9 bases. The CDR3 spans 12 residues. Germline V lookup: CDR1 LNHDA, CDR2 SQIVND (reference sequence). With V trimmed by 6 bases and J by 6 bases, 2 bases remained unmatched. This chain's CDR3 is CASRGTGHGYTF. In DNA form, the CDR3 reads TGTGCCAGTAGAGGGACAGGGCATGGCTACACCTTC.

The J gene is TRBJ1-5, the V gene TRBV28, with no clear D. This CDR3 is 14 amino acids long. Trimming stripped 3 bases from V and 4 bases from J, with 10 bases between. The V gene's germline CDR1 is MDHEN and CDR2 SYDVKM. The DNA for the CDR3 is TGTGCCAGCAGTTTGGGCCAGCCAAATCAGCCCCAGCATTTT. It codes for CASSLGQPNQPQHF.

The genes are TRBV28 and TRBJ1-2; D possibly corresponds to TRBD1 (5 bases). The germline gives CDR1 MDHEN, CDR2 SYDVKM. This CDR3 comprises 13 residues. V was cut by 3 bases and J by 7 bases, with 12 bases left in between. The CDR3 coding sequence is TGTGCCAGCAGTTTTGGGGGAGGAGGTGGCTACACCTTC. This translates into CASSFGGGGGYTF.

This chain links TRBV2 with TRBJ2-1, with 7 bases that match TRBD2. The CDR3 spans 17 residues. Germline V gene lookup returns CDR1 SNHLY and CDR2 FYNNEI. Trimming removed 0 bases from V and 7 bases from J; junction bases left unmatched: 12. For the CDR3, the DNA is TGTGCCAGCAGTGAAGCAGGGGCTAGCGGCAAATCAAATGAGCAGTTCTTC. Its protein product is CASSEAGASGKSNEQFF.

V usage is TRBV6-2 or TRBV6-3 and J usage is TRBJ1-5; TRBD1 matches at 11 bases. The V gene's germline CDR1 is MNHEY and CDR2 SVGEGT. The CDR3 runs to 18 residues. V was clipped by 0 bases and J by 0 bases; unmatched bases: 4. The CDR3 DNA reads as TGTGCCAGCAGTTACTCTGGGACAGGGGGTTATAGCAATCAGCCCCAGCATTTT. It yields the protein CASSYSGTGGYSNQPQHF.

The chain combines TRBV27 with TRBJ2-7, with D perhaps matching TRBD1 (5 bases). Trimming pared 2 bases from V and 3 bases from J, leaving 11 bases between. Germline values: CDR1 MNHEY, CDR2 SMNVEV (reference sequence). This CDR3 contains 14 residues. This chain's CDR3 is CASSLQGTNYEQYF. Written as DNA, the CDR3 is TGTGCCAGCAGTTTACAGGGTACTAACTACGAGCAGTACTTC.

This CDR3 is CASSPVRGQDSNQPQHF. The CDR3 DNA sequence: TGCGCCAGCAGCCCCGTACGGGGACAGGATAGCAATCAGCCCCAGCATTTT. This chain links TRBV4-1 with TRBJ1-5, with TRBD1 identical over 8 bases. Looked up from germline, CDR1 is MGHRA and CDR2 is YSYEKL. This CDR3 is built from 17 residues. Germline trimming cut 4 bases from V and 0 bases from J; bases unmatched to any gene: 8.

This chain connects TRBV6-5 to TRBJ1-1; maybe TRBD1 (6 bases). V dropped 7 bases and J dropped 3 bases, with 18 bases sitting between them. There are 15 residues in the CDR3. In germline, CDR1 is MNHEY, CDR2 SVGAGI. In DNA form, the CDR3 reads TGTGCCAGCACTCCGACTTGGGGGCGGGACACTGAAGCTTTCTTT. Amino acids: CASTPTWGRDTEAFF.

V is TRBV5-1 and J is TRBJ2-7; 11 positions match TRBD2. The CDR3 has 16 residues. Germline trimming cut 3 bases from V and 2 bases from J; bases unmatched to any gene: 7. Per the germline V gene, CDR1 is SGHRS and CDR2 is YFSETQ. The CDR3 bases are TGCGCCAGCAGCTCGGGGGGACTAGCGGATGCCTACGAGCAGTACTTC. As protein: CASSSGGLADAYEQYF.

The chain has TRBV28 and TRBJ2-5; D may be TRBD2 (6 bases). The ends were cut back, 0 bases at V and 4 bases at J, with 12 bases in the middle. This CDR3 is 15 amino acids long. Per germline, CDR1 MDHEN and CDR2 SYDVKM. The CDR3 DNA sequence: TGTGCCAGCAGTTTATGGGGAGGTGGGGGAGAGACCCAGTACTTC. Amino acid sequence: CASSLWGGGGETQYF.

This chain links TRBV11-1 with TRBJ1-1; possible D gene TRBD1, 5 bases. Trimming removed 3 bases from V and 0 bases from J, with 8 bases in between. The germline V gene encodes CDR1 SGHAT and CDR2 FQDESV (reference sequence). The CDR3 has 14 residues. The CDR3 is CASSLTVLNTEAFF. The CDR3 DNA sequence: TGTGCCAGCAGCTTGACAGTATTGAACACTGAAGCTTTCTTT. Based on the CDR3 plus reference TRBV11-1 and TRBJ1-1, the full variable domain is EAEVAQSPRYKITEKSQAVAFWCDPISGHATLYWYRQILGQGPELLVQFQDESVVDDSQLPKDRFSAERLKGVDSTLKIQPAELGDSAMYLCASSLTVLNTEAFFGQGTRLTVV.

The rearrangement uses TRBV28 and TRBJ1-1; 7 bases map to TRBD1. The trim removed 6 bases at V and 8 bases at J, leaving 12 bases unmatched. There are 14 residues in the CDR3. Germline CDR1 MDHEN, CDR2 SYDVKM. The CDR3 spells CASRHRDSILEAFF. CDR3 coding DNA: TGTGCCAGCAGACACCGGGACAGCATCTTAGAAGCTTTCTTT.

This rearrangement joins TRBV2 to TRBJ1-4; 10 bases agree with TRBD1. J was trimmed by 2 bases and V by 4 bases; bases with no gene match: 4. The CDR3 has 16 amino acids. Germline CDR1 is SNHLY and CDR2 is FYNNEI. The CDR3, as DNA: TGTGCCAGCAGTGCGGACAGGGGGTCTACTAATGAAAAACTGTTTTTT. This codes for CASSADRGSTNEKLFF.

This chain connects TRBV2 to TRBJ1-4, with D hard to call. The CDR3 has 12 amino acids. Between the trimmed V and J ends, which lost 0 bases and 8 bases, there was a span of 4 bases. Germline CDR1 reads SNHLY; CDR2 reads FYNNEI. The CDR3 region has the DNA TGTGCCAGCAGTGAAGCCTCGGAAAAACTGTTTTTT. It specifies CASSEASEKLFF.

The V call is TRBV7-2, the J call TRBJ2-1; 7 nucleotides agree with TRBD2. V lost 5 bases to trimming and J lost 1 base; unmatched junction nucleotides: 8. The CDR3 runs 16 residues. The germline V gene has CDR1 SGHTA and CDR2 FQGNSA. CDR3 residues: CASSPQRTSSYNEQFF. The DNA of the CDR3 is TGTGCCAGCAGCCCCCAGCGGACTAGTTCCTACAATGAGCAGTTCTTC.

This clone was seen more than once but under ten times. The chain combines TRBV15 with TRBJ2-7, with D possibly TRBD1 on 7 matching bases. The germline V gene has CDR1 LNHNV and CDR2 YYDKDF (reference sequence). The ends were cut back, 0 bases at V and 0 bases at J, with 15 bases in the middle. The CDR3 is 17 residues long. The CDR3 DNA is TGTGCCACCAGCAGAGATTTCGCGGGACAGACCTCCTACGAGCAGTACTTC. It encodes CATSRDFAGQTSYEQYF.

This clone was counted a few times. The genes are TRBV9 and TRBJ2-7; D is perhaps TRBD2 (5 bases). Germline V gene lookup returns CDR1 SGDLS and CDR2 YYNGEE. V lost 0 bases, J lost 4 bases, and 14 bases lay in between. The length of the CDR3 is 15 residues. This chain's CDR3 is CASSVGPTRGYEQYF. CDR3 DNA sequence: TGTGCCAGCAGCGTAGGCCCGACCCGGGGTTACGAGCAGTACTTC. The full variable domain, with the rest looked up from reference TRBV9 and TRBJ2-7, is DSGVTQTPKHLITATGQRVTLRCSPRSGDLSVYWYQQSLDQGLQFLIQYYNGEERAKGNILERFSAQQFPDLHSELNLSSLELGDSALYFCASSVGPTRGYEQYFGPGTRLTVT.

The chain joins TRBV27 to TRBJ1-4; 7 nucleotides agree with TRBD1. Germline V gene data show CDR1 as MNHEY and CDR2 as SMNVEV (reference sequence). The CDR3 contains 14 residues. The J segment lost 3 bases and the V segment lost 6 bases, leaving 4 bases of the junction unmatched. DNA for the CDR3: TGTGCCAGCAGCCCAGGGGGTTCTAATGAAAAACTGTTTTTT. Translating gives CASSPGGSNEKLFF.

The rearrangement joins TRBV18 to TRBJ2-5; D perhaps matches TRBD1 (5 bases). The V end lost 3 bases, the J end lost 3 bases, and 20 bases lay between the germline ends. Germline values: CDR1 KGHSH, CDR2 LQKENI. This CDR3 has 17 residues. The CDR3 loop reads CASSPIQGGGSEETQYF. As DNA, the CDR3 is TGTGCCAGCTCACCGATCCAGGGTGGTGGATCCGAAGAGACCCAGTACTTC.

Notes on this clone: Within the sample, other DNA sequences also encode this same CDR3. V and J are TRBV7-2 and TRBJ2-7, with 9 bases that match TRBD2. V was clipped by 1 base and J by 3 bases; unmatched bases: 4. CDR1 is SGHTA, CDR2 FQGNSA, per germline. CDR3 length equals 15 residues. CDR3 sequence: CASSLGLAGDYEQYF. Here the CDR3 DNA reads TGTGCCAGCAGCTTAGGCTTAGCGGGAGACTACGAGCAGTACTTC.

The V gene is TRBV27, the J gene TRBJ1-2; D not certain. CDR3 length: 14 residues. Germline V gene lookup returns CDR1 MNHEY and CDR2 SMNVEV (reference sequence). The germline V and J ends were trimmed by 6 bases and 2 bases, with 13 bases remaining between them. CDR3 sequence (DNA): TGTGCCAGCAGCCCGTCCGGCAGGAACTATGGCTACACCTTC. Amino acids: CASSPSGRNYGYTF.

This chain joins TRBV2 and TRBJ1-2; D not certain. V was cut by 6 bases and J by 2 bases, with 7 bases left in between. The CDR3 covers 12 residues. CDR1 is SNHLY, CDR2 FYNNEI, per germline. The CDR3 region has the DNA TGTGCCAGCAGGAGCCCCAACTATGGCTACACCTTC. Translation gives CASRSPNYGYTF.

This chain joins TRBV19 and TRBJ1-1, with a tentative D call TRBD1 (5 bases). The germline V gene has CDR1 LNHDA and CDR2 SQIVND (reference sequence). The CDR3 runs to 14 residues. V dropped 10 bases and J dropped 3 bases, with 18 bases sitting between them. Here the CDR3 reads CATSTGGGDTEAFF. CDR3 nucleotide sequence: TGTGCCACAAGTACCGGCGGGGGGGACACTGAAGCTTTCTTT.

The chain recombines TRBV5-1 with TRBJ2-5; maybe TRBD2 (6 bases). There are 14 residues in the CDR3. V was cut by 0 bases and J by 4 bases, with 10 bases left in between. The V gene's germline CDR1 is SGHRS and CDR2 YFSETQ. The CDR3 region is CASSLVGSGETQYF. Written as DNA, the CDR3 is TGCGCCAGCAGCTTGGTCGGGAGCGGAGAGACCCAGTACTTC.